These 22 T cell receptor beta chains share one sample of origin, sequenced in a study of CD8 T cells in Susac syndrome. Random hexamers were used to reverse transcribe an amount of roughly 0.45 to 1 ug RNA. Using its own MiXCR run on the immunoSEQ multiplex PCR reads, TCRdb lists one record per CDR3 protein. The sample holds under 200,000 distinct CDR3 sequences, roughly 94% seen once. Sequenced input: CD8+ T cells from PBMCs. The receptors were gathered from a human donor with Susac syndrome.

The chain combines TRBV9 with TRBJ2-6; D possibly corresponds to TRBD2 (5 bases). The ends were cut back, 4 bases at V and 1 base at J, with 12 bases in the middle. The CDR3 loop spans 16 amino acids. Germline CDR1 and CDR2: SGDLS and YYNGEE. CDR3: CASSHTSGSGANVLTF. In DNA form, the CDR3 reads TGTGCCAGCAGCCATACGTCGGGGTCTGGGGCCAACGTCCTGACTTTC.

The V and J genes are TRBV27 and TRBJ1-2; D possibly corresponds to TRBD1 (6 bases). Trimming left V 5 bases short and J 2 bases short, with 15 bases between. The germline CDR1 and CDR2 sequences are MNHEY and SMNVEV (reference sequence). The CDR3 extends over 15 amino acids. The CDR3 sequence is CASSPDSRINYGYTF. As DNA, the CDR3 is TGTGCCAGCAGTCCGGACAGCCGAATAAACTATGGCTACACCTTC.

DNA for the CDR3: TGTGCCAGCAGCACGGGGGGGGGACTGCATAGCGACGAGCAGTACTTC. This gives the protein CASSTGGGLHSDEQYF. This chain uses TRBV9 with TRBJ2-7, with 8 bases that match TRBD2. J gave up 5 bases and V 4 bases, and 14 bases lay outside the gene matches. The CDR3 has 16 residues. Germline CDR1 reads SGDLS; CDR2 reads YYNGEE. Based on the CDR3 plus reference TRBV9 and TRBJ2-7, the full variable domain is DSGVTQTPKHLITATGQRVTLRCSPRSGDLSVYWYQQSLDQGLQFLIQYYNGEERAKGNILERFSAQQFPDLHSELNLSSLELGDSALYFCASSTGGGLHSDEQYFGPGTRLTVT.

This chain uses TRBV28 with TRBJ2-7, with D tentatively TRBD1 (6 bases). The germline V and J ends were trimmed by 6 bases and 9 bases, with 12 bases remaining between them. Germline assignment: CDR1 MDHEN and CDR2 SYDVKM. CDR3 size: 11 residues. The DNA of the CDR3 is TGTGCCAGCAGCCTCTCGACAGGGCAGTACTTC. This encodes CASSLSTGQYF.

This clonotype has a single count. The chain is built from TRBV12-3 or TRBV12-4 and TRBJ1-5; tentative D call: TRBD1 (6 bases). The germline V and J ends were trimmed by 3 bases and 1 base, with 13 bases remaining between them. The CDR3 is made up of 16 amino acids. This CDR3 is CASSFGGPGSNQPQHF. Written as DNA, the CDR3 is TGTGCCAGCAGTTTTGGGGGGCCTGGAAGCAATCAGCCCCAGCATTTT.

This CDR3 reads CATSDLAGGQETQYF. The CDR3 coding sequence is TGTGCCACCAGTGACCTAGCGGGGGGCCAAGAGACCCAGTACTTC. The chain recombines TRBV24-1 with TRBJ2-5, with 11 bases aligning to TRBD2. After removal of 4 bases from V and 1 base from J, the junction contained 1 base not matched to a gene. The germline CDR1 and CDR2 sequences are KGHDR and SFDVKD. The CDR3 loop spans 15 amino acids.

The chain joins TRBV20-1 to TRBJ2-1, with D possibly matching TRBD2 (6 bases). V was pared by 3 bases and J by 5 bases, with 11 bases between. In germline, CDR1 is DFQATT, CDR2 SNEGSKA (reference sequence). The CDR3 sequence is 13 residues long. In DNA form, the CDR3 reads TGCAGTGCTAGCGGGAGCGTCCACAATGAGCAGTTCTTC. Translating gives CSASGSVHNEQFF.

This chain uses TRBV6-6 with TRBJ1-1; a possible D gene is TRBD1 (6 bases). The ends were cut back, 6 bases at V and 4 bases at J, with 15 bases in the middle. The germline V gene has CDR1 MNHNY and CDR2 SVGAGI (reference sequence). This CDR3 spans 14 amino acids. The CDR3 DNA sequence: TGTGCCAGCAGCCCTAGTTTAGGGGGCACTGAAGCTTTCTTT. This translates into CASSPSLGGTEAFF.

The rearrangement links TRBV2 to TRBJ2-5; 7 bases are a match to TRBD1. CDR1 is SNHLY, CDR2 FYNNEI, per germline. CDR3 length: 13 residues. Trimming at V came to 5 bases and at J to 7 bases, leaving 7 bases not matched to a gene. CDR3 sequence: CASSTGVEGTQYF. In DNA, the CDR3 is TGTGCCAGCAGTACAGGGGTTGAGGGGACCCAGTACTTC.

The chain recombines TRBV7-9 with TRBJ2-7, with D perhaps matching TRBD2 (5 bases). Germline V gene data show CDR1 as SEHNR and CDR2 as FQNEAQ (reference sequence). Trimming pared 5 bases from V and 5 bases from J, leaving 16 bases between. The CDR3 spans 14 residues. The CDR3 coding sequence is TGTGCCAGCAGCGACCTTTATGGACTGAACGAGCAGTACTTC. This codes for CASSDLYGLNEQYF.

The chain combines TRBV19 with TRBJ2-4; 8 nucleotides align to TRBD1. The CDR3 loop spans 13 amino acids. Germline V gives CDR1 LNHDA, CDR2 SQIVND (reference sequence). Trimming took 3 bases from V and 9 from J; bases not matched to a gene: 4. The DNA for the CDR3 is TGTGCCAGTAGTATTGACAGGGGTACCATTCAGTACTTC. It codes for CASSIDRGTIQYF.

This clonotype occurred a few times. CDR3 sequence reads: CASIGRSEQFF. The CDR3 nucleotides are TGTGCCAGCATTGGTCGATCTGAGCAGTTCTTC. The chain joins TRBV6-5 to TRBJ2-1; D remains ambiguous. Between the trimmed V and J ends, which lost 7 bases and 9 bases, there was a span of 10 bases. Germline CDR1 is MNHEY and CDR2 is SVGAGI. The CDR3 is made up of 11 amino acids.

J is TRBJ1-1 and V is TRBV27, with unresolved D. Trimming took off 5 bases at V and 0 bases at J, with 13 bases between the two ends. The CDR3 runs 15 residues. Germline CDR1 MNHEY, CDR2 SMNVEV (reference sequence). CDR3 residues: CASSSRTGMNTEAFF. CDR3 coding DNA: TGTGCCAGCAGTAGTAGGACGGGTATGAACACTGAAGCTTTCTTT.

The chain carries TRBV20-1 and TRBJ2-1, with 8 bases matching TRBD2. V lost 0 bases to trimming and J lost 0 bases; unmatched junction nucleotides: 10. Germline CDR1 and CDR2: DFQATT and SNEGSKA (reference sequence). The CDR3 covers 18 residues. CDR3 sequence reads: CSARDRGGLESSYNEQFF. As DNA, the CDR3 is TGCAGTGCTAGAGATCGGGGGGGGCTAGAAAGCTCCTACAATGAGCAGTTCTTC.

V is TRBV13 and J is TRBJ2-2, with D tentatively TRBD1 or TRBD2 (5 bases each). Germline V lookup: CDR1 PRHDT, CDR2 FYEKMQ (reference sequence). Trimming took off 6 bases at V and 4 bases at J, with 15 bases between the two ends. The CDR3 has 15 amino acids. Written as DNA, the CDR3 is TGTGCCAGCAGTTATGAGGGACGGATCACCGGGGAGCTGTTTTTT. Translated, it gives CASSYEGRITGELFF.

The genes are TRBV6-6 and TRBJ2-7, with 7 nucleotides matching TRBD2. Germline CDR1 reads MNHNY; CDR2 reads SVGAGI (reference sequence). With V trimmed by 7 bases and J by 2 bases, 11 bases remained unmatched. The length of the CDR3 is 15 residues. CDR3 nucleotide sequence: TGTGCCAGCACCAGTCGAGCTAGCGGAGCCTACGAGCAGTACTTC. Its protein product is CASTSRASGAYEQYF.

The rearrangement joins TRBV19 to TRBJ2-1; D is uncertain. V was pared by 5 bases and J by 9 bases, with 5 bases between. The germline gives CDR1 LNHDA, CDR2 SQIVND (reference sequence). The CDR3 totals 10 residues. The CDR3 is CASSSGEQFF. CDR3 nucleotide sequence: TGTGCCAGTAGTTCGGGTGAGCAGTTCTTC.

The CDR3 is CASTASGTGAYEQYF. The CDR3 DNA follows: TGTGCCAGTACCGCCTCCGGGACAGGGGCCTACGAGCAGTACTTC. The chain links TRBV19 to TRBJ2-7, with 10 positions matching TRBD1. The CDR3 is 15 residues long. Germline lookup yields CDR1 LNHDA and CDR2 SQIVND (reference sequence). V lost 7 bases, J lost 2 bases, and 8 bases stayed unmatched.

V usage is TRBV12-3 or TRBV12-4 and J usage is TRBJ2-2; unclear D gene. V dropped 5 bases and J dropped 3 bases, with 13 bases sitting between them. This CDR3 is 15 amino acids long. Here the CDR3 DNA reads TGTGCCAGCAGTGAGCCCGGGCTGTACACCGGGGAGCTGTTTTTT. Protein product: CASSEPGLYTGELFF.

V gene TRBV13 combines with J gene TRBJ2-1; 7 nucleotides match TRBD2. Germline loops: CDR1 PRHDT, CDR2 FYEKMQ (reference sequence). The length of the CDR3 is 12 residues. Trimming at V came to 5 bases and at J to 10 bases, leaving 5 bases not matched to a gene. For the CDR3, the DNA is TGTGCCAGCAGCCCTCAGCGGGGCGAGCAGTTCTTC. Protein: CASSPQRGEQFF.

V usage is TRBV4-1 and J usage is TRBJ1-2; D is uncertain. The CDR3 sequence is 13 residues long. V was pared by 1 base and J by 3 bases, with 6 bases between. The germline V gene has CDR1 MGHRA and CDR2 YSYEKL. For the CDR3, the DNA is TGCGCCAGCAGCCAAGGGACTGACTATGGCTACACCTTC. Protein: CASSQGTDYGYTF.

The chain uses TRBV7-9 and TRBJ1-1; D possibly corresponds to TRBD1 (6 bases). With 5 bases removed from V and 4 bases from J, the gap between germline ends came to 14 bases. The germline V gene encodes CDR1 SEHNR and CDR2 FQNEAQ (reference sequence). The CDR3 covers 14 residues. The CDR3 spells CASSARPGATEAFF. Written as DNA, the CDR3 is TGTGCCAGCAGCGCTAGACCGGGGGCCACTGAAGCTTTCTTT.